This record concerns one TCR delta chain sequence. This clone has a handful of counts. Its specific antigen is unknown. No clone much larger than this one lies a single base away; base qualities are absent. These data belong to a study of Vδ1+ human thymocytes (dated 2018 in TCRdb). With respect to the entire study: mRNA-level TRG and TRD CDR3 repertoires of highly purified Vdelta1+ thymocytes from young children were characterised as a data resource. Validation of the multiplex-based CDR3 amplicon strategy against 5'RACE-based CDR3 amplicon generation methods had been performed previously. Study-wide conclusions, independent of this receptor: The thymic TRG and TRD repertoires appeared highly polyclonal, with Gaussian CDR3 length distributions, in contrast to the oligoclonal repertoires of peripheral blood. About 18% of thymic TRD sequences were found to be Vdelta2 (and few were Vdelta3) despite high sort purity, in contrast to peripheral blood Vdelta1+ controls. Many TRG clonotypes were found to be shared between donors (up to roughly 7x10^3), whereas TRD repertoires were found to be essentially private (max about 100 shared). Because unexpected Vdelta2 sequences could lead to misinterpretation of bulk repertoire data, the authors recommended using highly purified populations and validating at the single-cell level. Because no clustering by age or sex was observed, donors were not stratified by these variables in the analyses.

RNA was extracted with the RNeasy mini kit and reverse transcribed using Superscript III. Multiplex PCR was used to generate CDR3 amplicons, with pooled V-gene forward primers and a constant-region reverse primer carrying Illumina adaptor overhangs. After gel purification, the amplicons were indexed with Nextera index primers over approximately 8 extra PCR cycles and then purified using AMPure XP beads. Sequencing of the libraries was done on an Illumina MiSeq using paired-end 250 bp reads, dual indexing and a roughly 20% PhiX spike-in. The paper's data handling went like this. Reads were quality checked with FastQC, and TRG read pairs were merged with ea-utils fastq-join. IMGT/HighV-QUEST was used to annotate the sequences, only productive sequences with an unambiguous V-gene assignment were kept, and clonotypes were defined as sequences sharing an identical CDR3 sequence. For downstream analysis, VDJtools 1.1.1, tcR 2.2.3, Treemap and vegan Shannon diversity in R 3.4.4 were used. TCRdb reran clone calling on the public reads with CATT; rows sharing one DNA sequence were then combined. V and J calls and clone size were set by TCRdb, not the authors. The sample table shows 80,000 or so delta-chain clones, and approximately 37% are seen once. The ten largest clones take up roughly 0.25% of the sample.

Thymic samples were depleted of alphabeta T cells, then CD3+ TCRVdelta1+ TCRVdelta2- thymocytes were FACS-sorted. The purity of the sorted Vdelta1+ thymocytes was between about 96% and 99.6%. Thymic specimens came from seven to nine paediatric patients undergoing corrective cardiac surgery, aged from roughly 5 days to 16 months. The thymic tissue was dispersed, and mononuclear cells were isolated using a Histopaque-1077 density gradient. For staining, the antibodies used were anti-TCRVdelta1 clone TS8.2, anti-TCRVdelta2 clone B6, anti-CD3 clone HIT3a and anti-TCRalphabeta clone IP26. Including the terminal cysteine and phenylalanine, the CDR3 comprises 20 residues. Kept here is only the CDR3 DNA, which spans 60 bases and is read in frame from base 1. The germline V gene gives CDR1 as TSWWSYY and CDR2 as QGS. Clipping removes 1 base from V and 8 bases from J, with 21 as the unmatched junction base count.

Sequencing input: Vdelta1+ gamma-delta thymocytes from the thymus. The label giving this sample's cell subset or site can be read as: FACS-sorted CD3+ TCRalphabeta- TCRVdelta1+ TCRVdelta2- thymocytes. Rearrangement joined TRDV1 to TRDJ1, with 11 junctional bases fitting TRDD3. The TCR sequence derives from a boy under three years old who had congenital heart surgery. The CDR3 loop reads CALGEPPRALGDSGKRKLIF. The nucleotide sequence is TGTGCTCTTGGGGAACCTCCACGAGCACTGGGGGATAGCGGTAAACGAAAACTCATCTTT.